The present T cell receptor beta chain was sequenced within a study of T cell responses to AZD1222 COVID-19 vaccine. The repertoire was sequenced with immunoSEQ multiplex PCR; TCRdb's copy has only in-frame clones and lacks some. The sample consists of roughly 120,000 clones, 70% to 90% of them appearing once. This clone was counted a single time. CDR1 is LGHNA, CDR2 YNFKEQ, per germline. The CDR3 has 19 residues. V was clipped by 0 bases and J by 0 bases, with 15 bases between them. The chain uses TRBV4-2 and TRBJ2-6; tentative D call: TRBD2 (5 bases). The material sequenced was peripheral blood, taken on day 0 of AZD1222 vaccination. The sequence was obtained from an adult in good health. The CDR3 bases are TGTGCCAGCAGCCAAGAGACGATCCGGGGTTCCTCTGGGGCCAACGTCCTGACTTTC. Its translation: CASSQETIRGSSGANVLTF.